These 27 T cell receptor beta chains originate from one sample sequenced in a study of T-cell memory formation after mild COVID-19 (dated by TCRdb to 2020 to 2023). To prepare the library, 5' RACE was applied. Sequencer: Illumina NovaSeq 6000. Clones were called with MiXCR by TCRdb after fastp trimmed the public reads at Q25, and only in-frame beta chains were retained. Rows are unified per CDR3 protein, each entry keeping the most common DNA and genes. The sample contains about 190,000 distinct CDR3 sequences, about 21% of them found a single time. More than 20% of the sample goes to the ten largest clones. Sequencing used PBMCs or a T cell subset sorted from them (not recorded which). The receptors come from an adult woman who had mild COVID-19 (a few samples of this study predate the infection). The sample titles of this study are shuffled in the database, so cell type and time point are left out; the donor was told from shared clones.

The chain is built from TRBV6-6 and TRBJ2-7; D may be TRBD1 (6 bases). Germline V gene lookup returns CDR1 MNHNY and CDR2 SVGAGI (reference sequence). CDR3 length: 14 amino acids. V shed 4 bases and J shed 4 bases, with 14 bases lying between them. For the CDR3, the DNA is TGTGCCAGCAGTTTCTTCCGGGACACTTACGAGCAGTACTTC. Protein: CASSFFRDTYEQYF.

The CDR3 DNA follows: TGTGCCAGCAGTTTAATAGGGGGCGAGACTAACAACGAGCAGTACTTC. This encodes CASSLIGGETNNEQYF. V usage is TRBV27 and J usage is TRBJ2-7; 7 bases are a match to TRBD1. Losses at the gene ends were 2 bases for V and 5 bases for J; bases not matched to a gene: 12. The CDR3 consists of 16 residues. CDR1 is MNHEY and CDR2 is SMNVEV in the germline V gene (reference sequence).

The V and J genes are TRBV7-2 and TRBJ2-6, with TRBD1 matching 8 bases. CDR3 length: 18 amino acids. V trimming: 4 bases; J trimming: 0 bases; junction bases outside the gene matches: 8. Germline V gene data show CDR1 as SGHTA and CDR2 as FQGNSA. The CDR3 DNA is TGTGCCAGCAGCTCGACAGGGGTTTTCCTCTCTGGGGCCAACGTCCTGACTTTC. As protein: CASSSTGVFLSGANVLTF.

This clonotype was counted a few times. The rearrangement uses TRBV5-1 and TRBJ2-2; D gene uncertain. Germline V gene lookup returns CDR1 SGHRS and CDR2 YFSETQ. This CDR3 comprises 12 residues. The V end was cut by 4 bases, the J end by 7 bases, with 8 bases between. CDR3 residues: CASSELGGELFF. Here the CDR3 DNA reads TGCGCCAGCAGCGAACTGGGCGGGGAGCTGTTTTTT.

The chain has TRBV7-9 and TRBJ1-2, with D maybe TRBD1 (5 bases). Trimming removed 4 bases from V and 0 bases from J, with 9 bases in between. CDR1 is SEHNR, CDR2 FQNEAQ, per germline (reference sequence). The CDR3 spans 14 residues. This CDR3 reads CASSSGQTNYGYTF. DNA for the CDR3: TGTGCCAGCAGCTCGGGGCAGACTAACTATGGCTACACCTTC.

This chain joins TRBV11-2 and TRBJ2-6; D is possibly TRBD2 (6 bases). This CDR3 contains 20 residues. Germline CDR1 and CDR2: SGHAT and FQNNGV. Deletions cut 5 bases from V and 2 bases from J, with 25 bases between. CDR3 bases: TGTGCCAGCAGCCCGCCTTCGGAGGAGGGGCGGCCGACTGGGGCCAACGTCCTGACTTTC. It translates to CASSPPSEEGRPTGANVLTF.

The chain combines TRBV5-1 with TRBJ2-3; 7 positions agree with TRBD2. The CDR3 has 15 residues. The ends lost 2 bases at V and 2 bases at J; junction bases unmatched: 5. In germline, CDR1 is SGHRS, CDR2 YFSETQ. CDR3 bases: TGCGCCAGCAGCTTCCTAGCGGAGTCCACAGATACGCAGTATTTT. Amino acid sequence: CASSFLAESTDTQYF.

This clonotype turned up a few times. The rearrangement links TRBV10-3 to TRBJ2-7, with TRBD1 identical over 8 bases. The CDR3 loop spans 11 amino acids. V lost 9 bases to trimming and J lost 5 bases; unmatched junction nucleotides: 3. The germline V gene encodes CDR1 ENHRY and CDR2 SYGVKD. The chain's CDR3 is CAMTGEHEQYF. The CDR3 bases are TGTGCCATGACAGGGGAGCACGAGCAGTACTTC.

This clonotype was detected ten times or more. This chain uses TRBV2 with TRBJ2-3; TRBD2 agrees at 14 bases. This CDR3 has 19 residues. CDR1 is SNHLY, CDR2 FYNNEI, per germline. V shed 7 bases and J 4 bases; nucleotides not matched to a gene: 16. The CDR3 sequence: CASIGMTSGRGPEADTQYF. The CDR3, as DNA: TGTGCCAGCATCGGAATGACTAGCGGGAGGGGCCCCGAGGCAGATACGCAGTATTTT.

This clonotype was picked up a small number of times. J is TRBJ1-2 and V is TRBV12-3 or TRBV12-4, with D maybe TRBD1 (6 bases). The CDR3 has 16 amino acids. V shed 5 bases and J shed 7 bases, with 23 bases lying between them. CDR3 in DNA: TGTGCCAGCAGTCCCCACCCGACAGGTGCCAAGGGTGGCTACACCTTC. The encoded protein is CASSPHPTGAKGGYTF.

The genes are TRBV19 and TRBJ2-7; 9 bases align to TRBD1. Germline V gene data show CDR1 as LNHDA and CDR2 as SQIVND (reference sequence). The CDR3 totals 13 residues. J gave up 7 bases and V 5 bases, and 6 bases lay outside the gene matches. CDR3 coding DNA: TGTGCCAGTAGTCCTCGGGACAGGGATGAGCAGTACTTC. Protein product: CASSPRDRDEQYF.

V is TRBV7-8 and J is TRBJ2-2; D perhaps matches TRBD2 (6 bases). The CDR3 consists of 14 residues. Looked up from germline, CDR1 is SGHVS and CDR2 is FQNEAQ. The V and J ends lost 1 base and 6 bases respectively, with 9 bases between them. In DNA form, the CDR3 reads TGTGCCAGCAGCTTAGTGGGCGGGGCCGGGGAGCTGTTTTTT. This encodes CASSLVGGAGELFF.

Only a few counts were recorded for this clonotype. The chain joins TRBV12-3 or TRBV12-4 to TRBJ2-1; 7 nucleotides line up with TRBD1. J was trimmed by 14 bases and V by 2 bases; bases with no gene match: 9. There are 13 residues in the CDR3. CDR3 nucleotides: TGTGCCAGCAGTTTAAACCGGGACAGAGTCGAGTTCTTC. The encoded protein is CASSLNRDRVEFF.

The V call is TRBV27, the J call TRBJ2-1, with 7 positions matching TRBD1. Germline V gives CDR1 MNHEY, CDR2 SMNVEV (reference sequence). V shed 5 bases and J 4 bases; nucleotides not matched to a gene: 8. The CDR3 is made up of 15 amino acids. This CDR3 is CASSLPGTAYNEQFF. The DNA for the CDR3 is TGTGCCAGCAGTCTACCCGGGACAGCGTACAATGAGCAGTTCTTC.

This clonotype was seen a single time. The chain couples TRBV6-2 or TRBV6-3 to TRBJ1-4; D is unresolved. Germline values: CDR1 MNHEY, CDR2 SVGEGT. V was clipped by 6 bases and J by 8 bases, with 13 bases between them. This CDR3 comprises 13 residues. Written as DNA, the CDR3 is TGTGCCAGCAGGGACCCAGGCGCCGAAAAACTGTTTTTT. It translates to CASRDPGAEKLFF.

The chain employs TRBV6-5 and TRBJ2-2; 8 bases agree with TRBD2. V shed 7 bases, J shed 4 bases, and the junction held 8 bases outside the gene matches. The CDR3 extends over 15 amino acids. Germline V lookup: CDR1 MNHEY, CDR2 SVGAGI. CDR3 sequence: CASKRGSGTTGELFF. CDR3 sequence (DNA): TGTGCCAGCAAACGGGGTAGCGGGACCACCGGGGAGCTGTTTTTT.

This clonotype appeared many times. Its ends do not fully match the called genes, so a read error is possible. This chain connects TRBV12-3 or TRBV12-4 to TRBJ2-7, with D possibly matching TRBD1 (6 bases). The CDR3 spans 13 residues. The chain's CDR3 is CASSSGQSYEQYF. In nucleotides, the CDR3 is TGCGCCAGCAGCTCTGGACAGTCCTACGAGCAGTACTTC.

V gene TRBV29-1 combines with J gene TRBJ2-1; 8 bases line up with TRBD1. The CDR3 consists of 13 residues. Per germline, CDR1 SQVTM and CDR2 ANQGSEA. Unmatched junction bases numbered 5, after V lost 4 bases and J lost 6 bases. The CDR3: CSVVWTGSNEQFF. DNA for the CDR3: TGCAGCGTTGTCTGGACAGGGTCCAATGAGCAGTTCTTC.

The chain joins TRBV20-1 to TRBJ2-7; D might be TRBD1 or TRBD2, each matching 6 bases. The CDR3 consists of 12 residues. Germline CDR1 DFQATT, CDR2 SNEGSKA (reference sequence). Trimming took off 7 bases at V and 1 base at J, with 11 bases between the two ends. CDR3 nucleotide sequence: TGCAGTGTGAGAGGGGGGTCCTACGAGCAGTACGTC. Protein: CSVRGGSYEQYV.

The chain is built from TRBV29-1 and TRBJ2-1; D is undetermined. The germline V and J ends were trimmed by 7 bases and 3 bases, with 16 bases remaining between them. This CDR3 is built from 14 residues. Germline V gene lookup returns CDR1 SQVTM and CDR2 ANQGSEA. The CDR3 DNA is TGCAGCGCCCCAGGACCTAGGGACTACAATGAGCAGTTCTTC. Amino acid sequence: CSAPGPRDYNEQFF.

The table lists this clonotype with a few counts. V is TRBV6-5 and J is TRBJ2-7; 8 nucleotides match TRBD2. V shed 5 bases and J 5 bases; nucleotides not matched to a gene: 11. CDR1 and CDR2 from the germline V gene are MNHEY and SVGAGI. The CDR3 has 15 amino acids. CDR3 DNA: TGTGCCAGCAGTCCCGGGACTAGTGGCGTCGACGAGCAGTACTTC. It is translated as CASSPGTSGVDEQYF.

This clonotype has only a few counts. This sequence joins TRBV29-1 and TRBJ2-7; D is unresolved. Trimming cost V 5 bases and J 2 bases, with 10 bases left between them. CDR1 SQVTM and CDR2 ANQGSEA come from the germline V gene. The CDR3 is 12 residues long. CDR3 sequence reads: CSVMGLTYEQYF. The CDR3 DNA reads TGCAGCGTTATGGGCCTTACCTACGAGCAGTACTTC.

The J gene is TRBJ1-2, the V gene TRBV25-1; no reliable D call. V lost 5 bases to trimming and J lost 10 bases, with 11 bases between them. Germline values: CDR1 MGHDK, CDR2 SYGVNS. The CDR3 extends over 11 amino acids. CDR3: CASSWGPDYTF. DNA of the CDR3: TGTGCCAGCAGTTGGGGTCCCGACTACACCTTC.

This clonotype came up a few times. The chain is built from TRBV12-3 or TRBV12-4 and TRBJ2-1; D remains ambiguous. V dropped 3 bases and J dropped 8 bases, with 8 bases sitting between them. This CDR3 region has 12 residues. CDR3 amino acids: CASSFLAYEQFF. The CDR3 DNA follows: TGTGCCAGCAGTTTTCTGGCGTATGAGCAGTTCTTC.

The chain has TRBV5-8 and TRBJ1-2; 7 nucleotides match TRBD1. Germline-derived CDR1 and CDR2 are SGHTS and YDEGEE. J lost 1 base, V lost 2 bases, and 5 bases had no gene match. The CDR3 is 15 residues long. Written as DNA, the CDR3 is TGTGCCAGCAGCTTCACTGGACAGGTTAACTATGGCTACACCTTC. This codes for CASSFTGQVNYGYTF.

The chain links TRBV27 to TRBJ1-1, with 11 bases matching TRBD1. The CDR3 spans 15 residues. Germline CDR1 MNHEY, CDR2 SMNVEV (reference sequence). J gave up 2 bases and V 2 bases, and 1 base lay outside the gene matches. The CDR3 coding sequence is TGTGCCAGCAGTTTAGGGACAGGGGGAAACACTGAAGCTTTCTTT. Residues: CASSLGTGGNTEAFF.

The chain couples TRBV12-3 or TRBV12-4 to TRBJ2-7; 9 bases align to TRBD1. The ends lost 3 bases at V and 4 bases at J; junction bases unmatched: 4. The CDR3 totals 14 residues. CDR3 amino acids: CASSFTGGKYEQYF. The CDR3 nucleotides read TGTGCCAGCAGTTTTACAGGGGGCAAGTACGAGCAGTACTTC.